A selection of T cell receptor beta chains follows, all from one sample in a study of cytomegalovirus exposure and HLA in healthy donors. Libraries were prepared by immunoSEQ multiplex PCR; TCRdb keeps only in-frame clonotypes and omits some of them. The sample table includes 130,000 to 150,000 clones. The material sequenced was PBMCs. These receptors originate from a woman aged 45-65 years in good health and CMV-seronegative. Each CDR3 is given with its conserved first and last residue. Fields, in order: CDR3 protein, CDR3 DNA, V gene, D gene, J gene. A D gene is named only where the DNA matches it firmly.

CDR3: CASSPQGEDTQYF
DNA: TGTGCCAGCAGCCCACAGGGGGAAGATACGCAGTATTTT
V: TRBV7-7
D: TRBD1
J: TRBJ2-3

CDR3: CASSQSARRGQGAVRMHYEQYF
DNA: TGCGCCAGCAGCCAAAGTGCTCGTAGGGGACAGGGGGCTGTCCGAATGCACTACGAGCAGTACTTC
V: TRBV4-3
D: TRBD1
J: TRBJ2-7

CDR3: CASSETGNTEAFF
DNA: TGTGCCAGTAGCGAGACAGGGAACACTGAAGCTTTCTTT
V: TRBV19
D: .
J: TRBJ1-1

CDR3: CASSWTGLQETQYF
DNA: TGTGCCAGCAGCTGGACAGGCCTCCAAGAGACCCAGTACTTC
V: TRBV28
D: TRBD1
J: TRBJ2-5

CDR3: CASSRTAQETQYF
DNA: TGCGCCAGCAGCCGGACAGCTCAAGAGACCCAGTACTTC
V: TRBV4-1
D: .
J: TRBJ2-5

CDR3: CASQGLAVYEQYF
DNA: TGCGCCAGCCAGGGACTAGCGGTCTACGAGCAGTACTTC
V: TRBV5-1
D: TRBD2
J: TRBJ2-7

CDR3: CASSQAARTDTQYF
DNA: TGTGCCAGCAGCCAAGCCGCGCGGACAGATACGCAGTATTTT
V: TRBV4-2
D: .
J: TRBJ2-3

CDR3: CAWSPGHLNQPQHF
DNA: TGTGCCTGGAGCCCGGGACACCTCAATCAGCCCCAGCATTTT
V: TRBV30
D: .
J: TRBJ1-5

CDR3: CASSVVSQGGETQYF
DNA: TGTGCCAGCAGCGTAGTGAGCCAGGGTGGGGAGACCCAGTACTTC
V: TRBV9
D: .
J: TRBJ2-5

CDR3: CASSGPTQGAMNTEAFF
DNA: TGCGCCAGCAGCGGGCCTACACAGGGGGCGATGAACACTGAAGCTTTCTTT
V: TRBV5-1
D: TRBD1
J: TRBJ1-1

CDR3: CASSIKTDAYEQYF
DNA: TGCGCCAGCAGCATAAAGACAGATGCCTACGAGCAGTACTTC
V: TRBV5-1
D: .
J: TRBJ2-7

CDR3: CASSQDGAGGRGYTF
DNA: TGTGCCAGCAGCCAAGATGGGGCAGGGGGTAGAGGCTACACCTTC
V: TRBV4-2
D: TRBD1
J: TRBJ1-2

CDR3: CASSQDGRGTSRYNEQFF
DNA: TGCGCCAGCAGCCAAGATGGGCGCGGGACTAGCAGGTACAATGAGCAGTTCTTC
V: TRBV4-3
D: TRBD2
J: TRBJ2-1

CDR3: CASSLRGAGELFF
DNA: TGTGCCAGCTCCCTTCGGGGTGCCGGGGAGCTGTTTTTT
V: TRBV28
D: .
J: TRBJ2-2